This T cell receptor beta chain was identified in a study of T cells in Graves' hyperthyroidism and ophthalmopathy. From RNA transcripts, TCR beta CDR3 regions were amplified. HTBI primers were employed in a first-round RT-PCR of the TCR CDR3. TCRdb reanalysed the multiplex PCR reads using MiXCR and keeps one entry per CDR3 protein. The top ten hold about a third of the sample, which has 700,000 to 950,000 distinct CDR3 sequences, roughly a third seen once. The CDR3 totals 16 residues. V shed 2 bases and J 7 bases; nucleotides not matched to a gene: 12. Germline values: CDR1 DFQATT, CDR2 SNEGSKA (reference sequence).

The clonotype originates from a middle-aged woman with Graves' hyperthyroidism. Sample: blood. This chain joins TRBV20-1 and TRBJ1-5; 9 nucleotides line up with TRBD1. CDR3 sequence reads: CSARTGTGQAGQPQHF. The CDR3 DNA sequence: TGCAGTGCTAGAACTGGGACAGGGCAAGCCGGACAGCCCCAGCATTTT.